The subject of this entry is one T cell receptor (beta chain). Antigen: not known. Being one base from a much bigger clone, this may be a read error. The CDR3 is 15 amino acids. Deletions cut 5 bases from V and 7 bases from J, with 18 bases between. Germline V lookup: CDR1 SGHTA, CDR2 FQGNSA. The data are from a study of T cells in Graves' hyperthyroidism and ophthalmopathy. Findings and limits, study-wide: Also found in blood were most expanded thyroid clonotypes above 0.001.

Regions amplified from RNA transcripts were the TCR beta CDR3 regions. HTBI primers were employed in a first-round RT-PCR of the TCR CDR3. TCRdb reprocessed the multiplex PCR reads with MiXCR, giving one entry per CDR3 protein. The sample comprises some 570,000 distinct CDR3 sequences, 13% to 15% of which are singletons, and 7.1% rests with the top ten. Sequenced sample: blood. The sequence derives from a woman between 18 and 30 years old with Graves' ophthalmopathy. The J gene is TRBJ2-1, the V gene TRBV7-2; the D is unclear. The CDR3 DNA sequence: TGTGCCAGCAGCAACGGGCGGACCGTGGCTAATGAGCAGTTCTTC. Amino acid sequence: CASSNGRTVANEQFF.